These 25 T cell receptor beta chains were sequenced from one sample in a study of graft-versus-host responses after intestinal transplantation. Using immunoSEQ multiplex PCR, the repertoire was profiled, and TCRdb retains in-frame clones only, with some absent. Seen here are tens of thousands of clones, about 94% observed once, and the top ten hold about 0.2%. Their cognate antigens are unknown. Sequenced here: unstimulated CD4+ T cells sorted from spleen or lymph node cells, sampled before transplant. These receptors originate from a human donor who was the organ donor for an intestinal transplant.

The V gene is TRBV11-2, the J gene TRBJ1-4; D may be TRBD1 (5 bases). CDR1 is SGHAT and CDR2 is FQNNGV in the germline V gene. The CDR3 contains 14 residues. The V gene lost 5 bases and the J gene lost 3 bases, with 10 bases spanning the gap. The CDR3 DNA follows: TGTGCCAGCAGCACCCGGGACCCTAATGAAAAACTGTTTTTT. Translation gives CASSTRDPNEKLFF.

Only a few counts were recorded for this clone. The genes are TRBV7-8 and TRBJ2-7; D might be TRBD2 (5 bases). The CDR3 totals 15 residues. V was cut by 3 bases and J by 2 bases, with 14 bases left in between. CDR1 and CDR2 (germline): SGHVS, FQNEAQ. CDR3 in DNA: TGTGCCAGCAGCTTCAACCTCGGGGTACCCTACGAGCAGTACTTC. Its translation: CASSFNLGVPYEQYF.

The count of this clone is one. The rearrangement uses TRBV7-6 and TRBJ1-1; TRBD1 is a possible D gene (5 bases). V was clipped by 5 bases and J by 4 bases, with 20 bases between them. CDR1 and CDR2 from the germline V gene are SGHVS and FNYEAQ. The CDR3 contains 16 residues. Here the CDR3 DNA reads TGTGCCAGCAGCCAGGTGGGGCCTGGTGGGGGCACTGAAGCTTTCTTT. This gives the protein CASSQVGPGGGTEAFF.

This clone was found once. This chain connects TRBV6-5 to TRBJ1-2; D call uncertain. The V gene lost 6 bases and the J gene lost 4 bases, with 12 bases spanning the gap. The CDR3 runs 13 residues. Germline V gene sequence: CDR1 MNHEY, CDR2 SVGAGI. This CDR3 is CASSPDTIYGYTF. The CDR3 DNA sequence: TGTGCCAGCAGCCCCGACACGATCTATGGCTACACCTTC.

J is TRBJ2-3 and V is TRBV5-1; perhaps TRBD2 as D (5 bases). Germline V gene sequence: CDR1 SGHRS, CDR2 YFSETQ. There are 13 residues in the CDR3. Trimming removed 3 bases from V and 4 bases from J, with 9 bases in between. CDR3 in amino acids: CASSSLEADTQYF. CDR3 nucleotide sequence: TGCGCCAGCAGCTCGCTGGAGGCAGATACGCAGTATTTT.

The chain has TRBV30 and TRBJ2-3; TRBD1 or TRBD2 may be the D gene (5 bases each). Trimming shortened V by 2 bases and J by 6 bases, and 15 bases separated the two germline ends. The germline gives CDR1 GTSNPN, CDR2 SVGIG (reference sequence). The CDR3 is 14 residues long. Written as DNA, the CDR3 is TGTGCCTGGAGTTGGGGGTCTTGGGCCGATACGCAGTATTTT. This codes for CAWSWGSWADTQYF.

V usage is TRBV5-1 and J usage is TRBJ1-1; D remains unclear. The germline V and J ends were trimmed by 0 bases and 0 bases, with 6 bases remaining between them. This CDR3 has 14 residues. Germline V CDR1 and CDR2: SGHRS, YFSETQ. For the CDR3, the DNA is TGCGCCAGCAGCTTGGTCAGCTTGAACACTGAAGCTTTCTTT. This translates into CASSLVSLNTEAFF. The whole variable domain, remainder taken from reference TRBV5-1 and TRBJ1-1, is KAGVTQTPRYLIKTRGQQVTLSCSPISGHRSVSWYQQTPGQGLQFLFEYFSETQRNKGNFPGRFSGRQFSNSRSEMNVSTLELGDSALYLCASSLVSLNTEAFFGQGTRLTVV.

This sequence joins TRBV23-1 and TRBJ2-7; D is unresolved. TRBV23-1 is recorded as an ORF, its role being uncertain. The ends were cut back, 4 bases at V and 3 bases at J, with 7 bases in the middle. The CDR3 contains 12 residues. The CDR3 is CASSRTYYEQYF. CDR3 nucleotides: TGCGCCAGCAGTCGGACCTACTACGAGCAGTACTTC.

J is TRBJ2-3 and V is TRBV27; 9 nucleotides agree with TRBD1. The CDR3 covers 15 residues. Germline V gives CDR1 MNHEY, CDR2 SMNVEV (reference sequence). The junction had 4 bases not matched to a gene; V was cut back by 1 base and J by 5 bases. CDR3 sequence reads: CASSLWGQGLDTQYF. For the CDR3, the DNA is TGTGCCAGCAGTTTATGGGGACAGGGATTAGATACGCAGTATTTT.

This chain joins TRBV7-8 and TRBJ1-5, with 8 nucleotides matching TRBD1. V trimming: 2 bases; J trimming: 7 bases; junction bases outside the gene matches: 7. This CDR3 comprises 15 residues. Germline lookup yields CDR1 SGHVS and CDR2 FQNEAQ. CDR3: CASSLSGQGRQPQHF. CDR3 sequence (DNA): TGTGCCAGCAGCTTATCTGGACAGGGACGGCAGCCCCAGCATTTT.

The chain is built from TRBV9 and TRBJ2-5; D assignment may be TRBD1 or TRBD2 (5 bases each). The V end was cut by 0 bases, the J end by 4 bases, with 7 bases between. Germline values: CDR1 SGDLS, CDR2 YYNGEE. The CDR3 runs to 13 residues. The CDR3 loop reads CASSVGGGETQYF. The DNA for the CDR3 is TGTGCCAGCAGCGTAGGTGGGGGAGAGACCCAGTACTTC.

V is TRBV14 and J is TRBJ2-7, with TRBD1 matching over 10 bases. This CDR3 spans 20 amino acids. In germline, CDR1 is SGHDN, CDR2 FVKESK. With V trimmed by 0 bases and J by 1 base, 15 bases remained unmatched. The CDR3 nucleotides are TGTGCCAGCAGCCAAGAGGGACAGGGGATGGCTTCTCCTCTATCCTACGAGCAGTACTTC. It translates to CASSQEGQGMASPLSYEQYF.

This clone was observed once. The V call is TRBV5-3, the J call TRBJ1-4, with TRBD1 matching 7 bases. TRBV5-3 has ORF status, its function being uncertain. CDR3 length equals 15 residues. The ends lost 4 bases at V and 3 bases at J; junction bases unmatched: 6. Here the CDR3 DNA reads TGTGCCAGAAGCCTGGGGACAGCCTCTAATGAAAAACTGTTTTTT. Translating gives CARSLGTASNEKLFF.

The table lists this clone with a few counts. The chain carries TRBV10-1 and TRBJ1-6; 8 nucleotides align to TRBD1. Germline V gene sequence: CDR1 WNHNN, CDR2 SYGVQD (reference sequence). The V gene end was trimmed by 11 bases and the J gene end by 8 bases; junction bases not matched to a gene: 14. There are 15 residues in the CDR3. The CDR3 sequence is CAQKVQDRDYSPLHF. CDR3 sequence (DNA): TGCGCCCAGAAAGTACAGGACAGGGATTATTCACCCCTCCACTTT.

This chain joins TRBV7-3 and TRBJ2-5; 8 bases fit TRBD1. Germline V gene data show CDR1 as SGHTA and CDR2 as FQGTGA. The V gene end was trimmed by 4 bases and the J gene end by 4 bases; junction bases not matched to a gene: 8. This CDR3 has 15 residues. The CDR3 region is CASSSLGQGGETQYF. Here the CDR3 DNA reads TGTGCCAGCAGCTCGTTAGGACAGGGCGGAGAGACCCAGTACTTC.

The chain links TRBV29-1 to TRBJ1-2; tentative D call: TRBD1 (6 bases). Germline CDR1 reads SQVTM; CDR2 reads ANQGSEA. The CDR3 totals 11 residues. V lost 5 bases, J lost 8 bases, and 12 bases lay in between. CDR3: CSVLDSLGYTF. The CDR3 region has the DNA TGCAGCGTTCTGGACAGTCTGGGCTACACCTTC.

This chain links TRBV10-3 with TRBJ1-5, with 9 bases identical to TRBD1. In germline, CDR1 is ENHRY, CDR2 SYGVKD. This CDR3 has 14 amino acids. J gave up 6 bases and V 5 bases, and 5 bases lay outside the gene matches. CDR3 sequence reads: CAISNGDRVQPQHF. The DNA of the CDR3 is TGTGCCATCAGTAACGGGGACAGGGTTCAGCCCCAGCATTTT.

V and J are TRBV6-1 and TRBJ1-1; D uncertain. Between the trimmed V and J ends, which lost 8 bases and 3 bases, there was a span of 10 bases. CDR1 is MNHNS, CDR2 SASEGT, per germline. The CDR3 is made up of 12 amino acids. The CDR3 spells CASGLADTEAFF. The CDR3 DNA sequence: TGTGCCAGCGGCCTCGCTGACACTGAAGCTTTCTTT.

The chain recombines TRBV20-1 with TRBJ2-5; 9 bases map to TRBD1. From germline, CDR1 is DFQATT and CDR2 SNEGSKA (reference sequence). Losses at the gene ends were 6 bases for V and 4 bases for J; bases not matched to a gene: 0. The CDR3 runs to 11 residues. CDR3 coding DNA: TGCAGTGCGGACAGGGGAGAGACCCAGTACTTC. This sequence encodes CSADRGETQYF.

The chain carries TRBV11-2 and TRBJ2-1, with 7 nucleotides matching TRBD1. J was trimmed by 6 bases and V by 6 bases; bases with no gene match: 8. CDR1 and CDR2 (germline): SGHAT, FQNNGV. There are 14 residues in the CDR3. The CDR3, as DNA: TGTGCCAGCAGGCCCGCCGGGACAGTCAATGAGCAGTTCTTC. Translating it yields CASRPAGTVNEQFF.

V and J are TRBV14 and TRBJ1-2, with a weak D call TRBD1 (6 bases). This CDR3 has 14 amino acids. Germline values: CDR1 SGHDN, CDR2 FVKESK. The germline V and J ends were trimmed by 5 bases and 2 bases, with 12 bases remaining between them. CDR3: CASSATGRNYGYTF. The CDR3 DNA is TGTGCCAGCAGCGCGACAGGACGAAACTATGGCTACACCTTC.

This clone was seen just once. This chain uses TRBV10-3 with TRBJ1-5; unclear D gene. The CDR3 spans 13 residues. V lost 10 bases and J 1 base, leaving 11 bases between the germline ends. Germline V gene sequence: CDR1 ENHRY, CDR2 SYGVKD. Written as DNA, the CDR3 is TGTGCCACAGGTCCTCGGAGCAATCAGCCCCAGCATTTT. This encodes CATGPRSNQPQHF.

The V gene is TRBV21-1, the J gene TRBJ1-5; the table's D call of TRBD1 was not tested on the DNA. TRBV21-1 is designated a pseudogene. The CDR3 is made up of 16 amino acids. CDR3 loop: CARNDLEGDRGQPQHF. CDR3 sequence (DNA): TGTGCCAGAAACGACCTAGAGGGGGACAGGGGCCAGCCCCAGCATTTT.

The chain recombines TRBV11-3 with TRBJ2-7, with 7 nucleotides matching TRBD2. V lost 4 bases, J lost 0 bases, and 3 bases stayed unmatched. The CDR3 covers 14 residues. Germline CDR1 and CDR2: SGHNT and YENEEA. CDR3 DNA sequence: TGTGCCAGCAGCTCCCGGGGGGACTCCTACGAGCAGTACTTC. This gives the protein CASSSRGDSYEQYF. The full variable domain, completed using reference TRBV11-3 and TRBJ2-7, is EAGVVQSPRYKIIEKKQPVAFWCNPISGHNTLYWYLQNLGQGPELLIRYENEEAVDDSQLPKDRFSAERLKGVDSTLKIQPAELGDSAVYLCASSSRGDSYEQYFGPGTRLTVT.

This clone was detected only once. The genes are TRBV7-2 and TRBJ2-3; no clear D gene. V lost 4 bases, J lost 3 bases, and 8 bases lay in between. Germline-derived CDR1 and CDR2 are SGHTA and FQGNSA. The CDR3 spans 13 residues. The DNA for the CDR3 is TGTGCCAGCAGCTCCCTAAATACAGATACGCAGTATTTT. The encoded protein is CASSSLNTDTQYF.